Detailed here is one T cell receptor beta chain. It has no known antigen specificity. No much larger clone is present one base from it, and per-base qualities are unavailable. CDR1 MDHEN and CDR2 SYDVKM are derived from the germline V gene. Spanning cysteine to phenylalanine, the CDR3 consists of 15 amino acids. The read is trimmed to its CDR3 DNA, 45 bases read in frame from base 1. V is shortened by 7 bases, J by 1 base, and the region joining them spans 14 bases. This record comes from a study of neoadjuvant anti-PD-1 for oral cavity cancer (dated by TCRdb to the early 2020s). Some background on the complete study: Three to four biweekly doses of nivolumab at 3 mg/kg were mostly administered to patients before curative-intent surgical resection. A fourth nivolumab dose was given around day 43 to patients without progression, and definitive surgical resection was performed in those patients on days 50-56. Under RECIST 1.1, a patient counted as a responder if showing complete response, partial response or stable disease, and as a non-responder if showing progression. There were 11 to 13 patients in the parent correlative cohort, and the response rate was more than 25%. What the authors observed across the whole study: TCR analyses included only three patients per response group, and the authors called for larger cohorts for validation. Higher pretreatment blood TCRbeta clonality and lower post-treatment tumor TCRbeta clonality were correlated with higher pretreatment blood Treg/Th17 ratios. Within PBMCs, T cell clonality (Gini index) was significantly higher in non-responders than responders after neoadjuvant nivolumab.

The intended sense of this specimen's time point label: before neoadjuvant nivolumab. Patients had been newly diagnosed with stage II-IVA oral cavity squamous cell carcinoma, and no prior systemic or radiation treatment had been given to the patients. The cohort consisted of patients with HPV-negative, locally advanced oral cavity squamous cell carcinoma. No culture maintenance or expansion was done, as the peripheral blood mononuclear cells went straight to analysis. The samples were drawn from a longitudinal correlative study tied to a single-arm phase II trial testing neoadjuvant nivolumab in oral cavity squamous cell carcinoma. Genomic DNA-based TCRbeta sequencing was performed on subject-matched pre- and post-treatment PBMCs and tumors from three responders and three non-responders. Peripheral blood mononuclear cells were drawn once before nivolumab treatment and a second time after treatment, when surgery took place. The Maxwell RSC DNA from Cells kit was used to isolate genomic DNA from PBMCs.

PBMC libraries used mostly about 0.5 ug of input genomic DNA for deep sequencing, with six replicates per sample. The immunoSEQ hsTCRbeta kit was used to prepare TCRbeta libraries, following the manufacturer's instructions. The finished libraries were brought together in one pool at 2.5 to 3.5 nM, which was then read using an Illumina NovaSeq 6000 S4 flow cell. The study's own analysis went as follows. The immunoSEQ Analyzer handled quality control and preprocessing of the raw data. The analysis was restricted to productive rearrangements, with each unique CDR3 amino acid sequence defining a clonotype. Repertoire clonality was estimated as the Gini-Simpson index, computed with the R package tcR. Gini indices were compared with Student's t test, and associations with tumor size change were assessed by Pearson correlation. Imported from immuneACCESS, the table was reduced by TCRdb to in-frame sequences with V and J called. These copies leave out some clones; in studies compared against another copy, an unresolved V gene accounts for under half, and the cause of the remainder is not known. V, J and clone size reflect that table, while D and trimming were determined from the DNA. The sample includes about 14,000 clones, with roughly 67% observed a single time. Clones ranked in the top ten supply over 2% of the sample.

The chain is assembled from TRBV28 and TRBJ1-5; the D gene cannot be resolved reliably. Specimen: PBMCs, collected before nivolumab (anti-PD-1) treatment. The source is a person between 35 and 79 years old with oral cavity squamous cell carcinoma. The CDR3 protein sequence reads: CASIITGRSNQPQHF. The DNA is TGTGCCAGCATCATCACGGGCAGGAGCAATCAGCCCCAGCATTTT.